What follows describes a single T cell receptor (beta chain). In the original workflow: Estimated nucleated cell counts came from reference gene primer amplification. The table came from immunoSEQ multiplex PCR; TCRdb's copy has only in-frame clones and leaves some out. V and J calls and clone size follow that table, whereas D and trimming were derived from the DNA. The sample has some 80,000 clones; roughly 84% are singletons. The sample is drawn from a study of blood T cell repertoires in COVID-19. Study overall: There were acute and convalescent COVID-19 samples, and they came from the United States, Italy and Spain. PBMCs, B-cell-depleted T cells, or T cells were the source of the cDNA or gDNA that made up the material.

Looked up from germline, CDR1 is SEHNR and CDR2 is FQNEAQ (reference sequence). Trimming stripped 4 bases from V and 4 bases from J, with 11 bases between. The CDR3 extends over 13 amino acids. Sequenced sample: peripheral blood. The chain combines TRBV7-9 with TRBJ2-7; D is perhaps TRBD2 (5 bases). The sequence was obtained from a man over 45 with acute or convalescent COVID-19. CDR3 nucleotides: TGTGCCAGCAGCTCCGCGGAGGTTTACGAGCAGTACTTC. It translates to CASSSAEVYEQYF.